One sample yielded the 31 T cell receptor beta chains listed below, sequenced in a study of tissue T cells after allogeneic stem cell transplantation. The data were produced by immunoSEQ multiplex PCR, yet TCRdb's version contains in-frame clones alone and is incomplete. In the table there are roughly 9,700 clones, roughly three fifths of which are singletons. Here the sequenced sample was tissue from the ileum, taken at autopsy. The origin of the receptors is a woman aged 18-50 years with breast cancer.

This clone occurred a few times. V usage is TRBV7-2 and J usage is TRBJ2-7; TRBD1 aligns across 11 bases. J gave up 6 bases and V 7 bases, and 8 bases lay outside the gene matches. There are 14 residues in the CDR3. Per germline, CDR1 SGHTA and CDR2 FQGNSA. CDR3 nucleotides: TGTGCCAGCAAACCGGACAGGGGGCTGGGCGAGCAGTACTTC. Encoded protein: CASKPDRGLGEQYF.

This rearrangement joins TRBV5-1 to TRBJ1-6; D is uncertain. Germline lookup yields CDR1 SGHRS and CDR2 YFSETQ. V shed 0 bases and J shed 9 bases, with 16 bases lying between them. This CDR3 comprises 16 residues. CDR3 protein: CASSLDPGRLSSPLHF. The CDR3 DNA is TGCGCCAGCAGCTTGGATCCCGGGCGCCTGAGTTCACCCCTCCACTTT.

The chain combines TRBV5-1 with TRBJ1-2; no definite D call. Germline CDR1 reads SGHRS; CDR2 reads YFSETQ. CDR3 size: 14 residues. V dropped 4 bases and J dropped 6 bases, with 16 bases sitting between them. CDR3 sequence reads: CASSPAGEGHGYTF. The CDR3 DNA sequence: TGCGCCAGCAGCCCCGCGGGTGAGGGCCATGGCTACACCTTC. Full variable domain (outside the CDR3, taken from reference TRBV5-1 and TRBJ1-2): KAGVTQTPRYLIKTRGQQVTLSCSPISGHRSVSWYQQTPGQGLQFLFEYFSETQRNKGNFPGRFSGRQFSNSRSEMNVSTLELGDSALYLCASSPAGEGHGYTFGSGTRLTVV.

V usage is TRBV9 and J usage is TRBJ2-7; 9 bases fit TRBD2. J was trimmed by 4 bases and V by 0 bases; bases with no gene match: 5. Germline CDR1 is SGDLS and CDR2 is YYNGEE. The length of the CDR3 is 15 residues. CDR3 in amino acids: CASSVAPSGEYEQYF. In DNA, the CDR3 is TGTGCCAGCAGCGTAGCGCCTAGCGGGGAGTACGAGCAGTACTTC.

The chain employs TRBV5-5 and TRBJ1-1, with D perhaps TRBD1 (5 bases). This CDR3 comprises 14 residues. Trimming cost V 3 bases and J 4 bases, with 13 bases left between them. The V gene's germline CDR1 is SGHKS and CDR2 YYEKEE (reference sequence). As DNA, the CDR3 is TGTGCCAGCAGCTATGACAGCCGTGGCACTGAAGCTTTCTTT. This gives the protein CASSYDSRGTEAFF. Based on the CDR3 plus reference TRBV5-5 and TRBJ1-1, the full variable domain is DAGVTQSPTHLIKTRGQQVTLRCSPISGHKSVSWYQQVLGQGPQFIFQYYEKEERGRGNFPDRFSARQFPNYSSELNVNALLLGDSALYLCASSYDSRGTEAFFGQGTRLTVV.

The chain has TRBV10-3 and TRBJ1-2, with D possibly being TRBD1 (5 bases). Trimming pared 8 bases from V and 6 bases from J, leaving 16 bases between. The length of the CDR3 is 13 residues. Germline-derived CDR1 and CDR2 are ENHRY and SYGVKD. The CDR3 sequence is CAIESRERDGYTF. The CDR3 coding sequence is TGTGCCATCGAAAGCAGGGAGAGAGATGGCTACACCTTC.

J is TRBJ2-7 and V is TRBV27, with D perhaps TRBD1 or TRBD2 (5 bases each). Looked up from germline, CDR1 is MNHEY and CDR2 is SMNVEV (reference sequence). There are 15 residues in the CDR3. V lost 8 bases and J lost 2, with 19 bases in between. The CDR3 protein is CASSGWTSVAYEQYF. The DNA for the CDR3 is TGTGCCAGCTCGGGATGGACATCTGTCGCCTACGAGCAGTACTTC.

This clone was seen only a few times. The genes are TRBV25-1 and TRBJ1-3, with D unresolved. CDR3 length: 16 residues. V gave up 0 bases and J gave up 0 bases, with 9 bases separating them. Germline V gives CDR1 MGHDK, CDR2 SYGVNS. This CDR3 is CASSEYRASSGNTIYF. CDR3 DNA sequence: TGTGCCAGCAGTGAATACCGGGCGTCCTCTGGAAACACCATATATTTT.

The J gene is TRBJ2-5, the V gene TRBV7-9, with D maybe TRBD2 (5 bases). Per the germline V gene, CDR1 is SEHNR and CDR2 is FQNEAQ (reference sequence). The CDR3 extends over 13 amino acids. Deletions cut 3 bases from V and 5 bases from J, with 10 bases between. CDR3 sequence (DNA): TGTGCCAGCAGCTTTGCGGGCGGGGAGACCCAGTACTTC. This encodes CASSFAGGETQYF.

The V call is TRBV11-2, the J call TRBJ2-2; 9 nucleotides align to TRBD1. CDR1 and CDR2 (germline): SGHAT, FQNNGV. This CDR3 has 16 amino acids. V trimming: 5 bases; J trimming: 1 base; junction bases outside the gene matches: 5. CDR3 sequence reads: CASSTLDRGNTGELFF. CDR3 in DNA: TGTGCCAGCAGCACCCTGGACAGGGGGAACACCGGGGAGCTGTTTTTT. Supplemented by reference TRBV11-2 and TRBJ2-2, the full variable domain reads EAGVAQSPRYKIIEKRQSVAFWCNPISGHATLYWYQQILGQGPKLLIQFQNNGVVDDSQLPKDRFSAERLKGVDSTLKIQPAKLEDSAVYLCASSTLDRGNTGELFFGEGSRLTVL.

This chain uses TRBV29-1 with TRBJ1-1, with D tentatively TRBD1 (5 bases). Germline loops: CDR1 SQVTM, CDR2 ANQGSEA. Trimming cost V 5 bases and J 8 bases, with 18 bases left between them. The CDR3 contains 13 residues. The CDR3 sequence: CSVFTRGWGEAFF. CDR3 coding DNA: TGCAGCGTTTTCACCCGGGGGTGGGGAGAAGCTTTCTTT.

The rearrangement links TRBV6-2 or TRBV6-3 to TRBJ1-4; the D gene is possibly TRBD1 (6 bases). V gave up 0 bases and J gave up 3 bases, with 14 bases separating them. There are 17 residues in the CDR3. Looked up from germline, CDR1 is MNHEY and CDR2 is SVGEGT. The CDR3 spells CASSYSYRQASNEKLFF. CDR3 DNA: TGTGCCAGCAGTTACTCCTACAGACAGGCATCTAATGAAAAACTGTTTTTT.

CDR3 in amino acids: CASNQLAGGDTQYF. The CDR3 DNA reads TGTGCCAGCAATCAACTAGCGGGGGGAGATACGCAGTATTTT. The chain uses TRBV6-6 and TRBJ2-3; 12 nucleotides match TRBD2. This CDR3 is 14 amino acids long. J was trimmed by 5 bases and V by 7 bases; bases with no gene match: 4. Germline loops: CDR1 MNHNY, CDR2 SVGAGI (reference sequence).

J is TRBJ2-3 and V is TRBV24-1, with TRBD1 as a possible D gene (5 bases). Germline V gives CDR1 KGHDR, CDR2 SFDVKD. Trimming took 5 bases from V and 2 from J, leaving 7 bases between them. The length of the CDR3 is 13 residues. This CDR3 is CATSAGLTDTQYF. DNA of the CDR3: TGTGCCACCAGTGCAGGGCTCACAGATACGCAGTATTTT.

By frequency in the sample, this clone is medium-sized. V usage is TRBV2 and J usage is TRBJ1-5; D ambiguous. V lost 5 bases, J lost 4 bases, and 12 bases lay in between. In germline, CDR1 is SNHLY, CDR2 FYNNEI. This CDR3 region has 14 residues. The CDR3 spells CASSLDGGNQPQHF. The CDR3 DNA follows: TGTGCCAGCAGTTTAGATGGAGGGAATCAGCCCCAGCATTTT.

This clone showed up just a few times. The V gene is TRBV9, the J gene TRBJ2-7, with 9 nucleotides matching TRBD2. V shed 0 bases and J 3 bases; nucleotides not matched to a gene: 4. The germline gives CDR1 SGDLS, CDR2 YYNGEE. The CDR3 sequence is 15 residues long. The chain's CDR3 is CASSVGLAESYEQYF. In DNA, the CDR3 is TGTGCCAGCAGCGTAGGACTAGCGGAGAGCTACGAGCAGTACTTC.

This clone was counted between two and nine times. Other DNA variants within this sample encode the same CDR3. The genes are TRBV5-1 and TRBJ1-1; D gene ambiguous. Trimming cost V 0 bases and J 2 bases, with 8 bases left between them. The CDR3 is 14 amino acids. Germline lookup yields CDR1 SGHRS and CDR2 YFSETQ. CDR3 residues: CASSLGPTNTEAFF. CDR3 DNA sequence: TGCGCCAGCAGCTTGGGACCGACAAACACTGAAGCTTTCTTT.

The chain uses TRBV11-2 and TRBJ2-7; D tentatively fits TRBD1 or TRBD2 (6 bases each). The CDR3 is 13 residues long. V lost 1 base and J lost 7, with 11 bases in between. Germline V lookup: CDR1 SGHAT, CDR2 FQNNGV. DNA of the CDR3: TGTGCCAGCAGCTTAGTGGGGGGCCTGGAGCAGTACTTC. This gives the protein CASSLVGGLEQYF.

The V and J genes are TRBV16 and TRBJ2-7; 10 nucleotides line up with TRBD1. The CDR3 has 14 residues. The J segment lost 7 bases and the V segment lost 0 bases, leaving 3 bases of the junction unmatched. Germline V gives CDR1 KGHSY, CDR2 FQNENV. In DNA, the CDR3 is TGTGCCAGCAGCCAATCGGGGACAGGGGAGGAGCAGTACTTC. Translating gives CASSQSGTGEEQYF.

This chain joins TRBV15 and TRBJ2-3, with a tentative D call TRBD2 (6 bases). The CDR3 totals 14 residues. Germline V lookup: CDR1 LNHNV, CDR2 YYDKDF (reference sequence). V was cut by 1 base and J by 6 bases, with 11 bases left in between. In DNA form, the CDR3 reads TGTGCCACCAGCAGAGGAGGGGAGGCGGATACGCAGTATTTT. This sequence encodes CATSRGGEADTQYF. Based on the CDR3 plus reference TRBV15 and TRBJ2-3, the full variable domain is DAMVIQNPRYQVTQFGKPVTLSCSQTLNHNVMYWYQQKSSQAPKLLFHYYDKDFNNEADTPDNFQSRRPNTSFCFLDIRSPGLGDTAMYLCATSRGGEADTQYFGPGTRLTVL.

The gene calls are TRBV19 and TRBJ2-5; TRBD1 matches at 10 bases. The CDR3 extends over 16 amino acids. V gave up 5 bases and J gave up 5 bases; unmatched junction bases: 11. From germline, CDR1 is LNHDA and CDR2 SQIVND (reference sequence). The CDR3 region is CASSAYKTGGSETQYF. The CDR3, as DNA: TGTGCCAGTAGTGCTTACAAGACAGGGGGCTCGGAGACCCAGTACTTC.

This clone was detected only a few times. V is TRBV29-1 and J is TRBJ2-5, with TRBD1 as a possible D gene (6 bases). The CDR3 runs 11 residues. Trimming shortened V by 7 bases and J by 5 bases, and 11 bases separated the two germline ends. Germline lookup yields CDR1 SQVTM and CDR2 ANQGSEA. CDR3 sequence (DNA): TGCAGCGCCAGGGGTGGGGAGACCCAGTACTTC. Translated: CSARGGETQYF.

The V and J genes are TRBV29-1 and TRBJ2-3; 10 bases align to TRBD2. Germline lookup yields CDR1 SQVTM and CDR2 ANQGSEA. This CDR3 comprises 15 residues. V was pared by 5 bases and J by 6 bases, with 11 bases of the junction left unmatched. The CDR3 loop is CSVNSGGTATDTQYF. The CDR3 DNA sequence: TGCAGCGTTAATAGCGGGGGGACGGCTACTGATACGCAGTATTTT.

The chain carries TRBV27 and TRBJ2-7, with 10 bases fitting TRBD2. Trimming at V came to 7 bases and at J to 7 bases, leaving 10 bases not matched to a gene. Germline values: CDR1 MNHEY, CDR2 SMNVEV (reference sequence). The CDR3 is 14 residues long. The CDR3 sequence is CASKVAGGLLEQYF. CDR3 nucleotide sequence: TGTGCCAGCAAAGTAGCGGGGGGCCTCCTGGAGCAGTACTTC.

J is TRBJ1-1 and V is TRBV14; D gene uncertain. CDR3 length: 14 residues. V shed 4 bases and J shed 4 bases, with 13 bases lying between them. Germline V CDR1 and CDR2: SGHDN, FVKESK. The CDR3 reads CASSRRATTTEAFF. The CDR3 DNA reads as TGTGCCAGCAGCCGCCGGGCCACAACCACTGAAGCTTTCTTT.

CDR3 protein: CASSYDISSQPQHF. The CDR3 DNA is TGTGCCAGCAGTTACGACATTTCCAGTCAGCCCCAGCATTTT. The chain uses TRBV6-6 and TRBJ1-5; D is unclear. V lost 2 bases to trimming and J lost 6 bases, with 11 bases between them. Germline V gene data show CDR1 as MNHNY and CDR2 as SVGAGI (reference sequence). This CDR3 contains 14 residues.

This clone was recorded a few times. The V and J genes are TRBV7-2 and TRBJ2-5, with 9 bases aligning to TRBD2. Germline CDR1 SGHTA, CDR2 FQGNSA. Losses at the gene ends were 5 bases for V and 2 bases for J; bases not matched to a gene: 6. The CDR3 has 15 amino acids. The CDR3 DNA follows: TGTGCCAGCAGCATCGGGACTAGCCTTCAAGAGACCCAGTACTTC. Translation gives CASSIGTSLQETQYF.

This clone was observed a few times. V and J are TRBV5-1 and TRBJ2-6; D gene uncertain. Trimming removed 4 bases from V and 1 base from J, with 6 bases in between. The CDR3 totals 14 residues. CDR1 is SGHRS and CDR2 is YFSETQ in the germline V gene. The CDR3 reads CASSEGSGANVLTF. CDR3 nucleotide sequence: TGCGCCAGCAGCGAAGGGTCTGGGGCCAACGTCCTGACTTTC.

The V call is TRBV27, the J call TRBJ1-2; tentatively, D is TRBD1 (5 bases). The CDR3 runs 16 residues. Trimming removed 5 bases from V and 5 bases from J, with 21 bases in between. The germline V gene encodes CDR1 MNHEY and CDR2 SMNVEV (reference sequence). The CDR3 DNA is TGTGCCAGCAGTCCCTCGGTAGCGGCAGGGCGGTATGGCTACACCTTC. Amino acids: CASSPSVAAGRYGYTF.

The rearrangement links TRBV27 to TRBJ2-7, with 8 positions matching TRBD1. The CDR3 consists of 14 residues. The germline V gene has CDR1 MNHEY and CDR2 SMNVEV (reference sequence). Unmatched junction bases numbered 8, after V lost 3 bases and J lost 7 bases. CDR3 in amino acids: CASSFATGDSEQYF. As DNA, the CDR3 is TGTGCCAGCAGTTTCGCGACAGGGGATAGTGAGCAGTACTTC.

This clone occurred a few times. The chain has TRBV6-2 or TRBV6-3 and TRBJ1-2; TRBD1 might be the D (5 bases). V was clipped by 2 bases and J by 2 bases, with 9 bases between them. The CDR3 sequence is 14 residues long. The germline V gene has CDR1 MNHEY and CDR2 SVGEGT. The CDR3 DNA is TGTGCCAGCAGTTACCTGGGGGGAAACTATGGCTACACCTTC. As protein: CASSYLGGNYGYTF.